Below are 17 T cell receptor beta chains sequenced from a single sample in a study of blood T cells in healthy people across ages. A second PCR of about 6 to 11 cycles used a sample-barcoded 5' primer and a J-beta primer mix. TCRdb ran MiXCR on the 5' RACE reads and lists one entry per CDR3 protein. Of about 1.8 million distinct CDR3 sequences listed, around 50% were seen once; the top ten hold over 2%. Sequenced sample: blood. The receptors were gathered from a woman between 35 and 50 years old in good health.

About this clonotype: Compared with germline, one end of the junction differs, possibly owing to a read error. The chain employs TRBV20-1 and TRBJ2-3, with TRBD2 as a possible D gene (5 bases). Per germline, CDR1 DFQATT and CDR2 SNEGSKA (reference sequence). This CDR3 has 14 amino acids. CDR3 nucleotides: TGCGGTGCTAGTCACGGGGATCTCACAGATACGCAGTATTTT. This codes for CGASHGDLTDTQYF.

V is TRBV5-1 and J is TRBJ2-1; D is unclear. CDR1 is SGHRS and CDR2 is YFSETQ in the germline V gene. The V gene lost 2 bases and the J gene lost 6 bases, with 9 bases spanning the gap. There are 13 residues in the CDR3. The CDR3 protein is CASSLLSRNEQFF. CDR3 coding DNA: TGCGCCAGCAGCTTACTCTCCCGCAATGAGCAGTTCTTC. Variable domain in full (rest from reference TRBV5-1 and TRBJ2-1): KAGVTQTPRYLIKTRGQQVTLSCSPISGHRSVSWYQQTPGQGLQFLFEYFSETQRNKGNFPGRFSGRQFSNSRSEMNVSTLELGDSALYLCASSLLSRNEQFFGPGTRLTVL.

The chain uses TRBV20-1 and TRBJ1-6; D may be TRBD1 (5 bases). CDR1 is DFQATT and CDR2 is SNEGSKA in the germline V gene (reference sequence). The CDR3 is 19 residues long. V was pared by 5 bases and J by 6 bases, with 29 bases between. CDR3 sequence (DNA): TGCAGTGCTCGGCCTGATCGGGACGTATCGCCCGGGGTTAATTCACCCCTCCACTTT. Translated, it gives CSARPDRDVSPGVNSPLHF.

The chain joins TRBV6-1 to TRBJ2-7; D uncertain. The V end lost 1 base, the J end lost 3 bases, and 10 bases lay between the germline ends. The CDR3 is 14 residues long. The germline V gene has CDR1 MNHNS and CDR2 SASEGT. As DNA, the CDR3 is TGTGCCAGCAGTGAAGGTGTAGCCTTCTACGAGCAGTACTTC. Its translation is CASSEGVAFYEQYF.

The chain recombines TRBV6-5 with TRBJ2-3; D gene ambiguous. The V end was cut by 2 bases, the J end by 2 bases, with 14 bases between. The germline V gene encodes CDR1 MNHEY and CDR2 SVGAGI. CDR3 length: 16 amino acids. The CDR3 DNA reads TGTGCCAGCAGTTACGGTGGAGAAGGATTCACAGATACGCAGTATTTT. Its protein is CASSYGGEGFTDTQYF.

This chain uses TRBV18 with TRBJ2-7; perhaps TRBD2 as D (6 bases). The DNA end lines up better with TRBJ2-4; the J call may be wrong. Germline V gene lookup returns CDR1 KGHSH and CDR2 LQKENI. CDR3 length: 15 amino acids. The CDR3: CASSPPEGTKNIQYF. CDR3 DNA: TGTGCCAGCTCACCCCCGGAGGGGACCAAAAACATTCAGTACTTC.

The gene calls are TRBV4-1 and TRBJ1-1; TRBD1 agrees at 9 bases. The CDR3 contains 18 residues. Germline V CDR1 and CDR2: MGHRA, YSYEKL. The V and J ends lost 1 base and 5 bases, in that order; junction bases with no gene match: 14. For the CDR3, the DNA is TGCGCCAGCAGCCAAGCGGGGAGACAGGGGGGACGTTGGACTGAAGCTTTCTTT. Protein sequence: CASSQAGRQGGRWTEAFF.

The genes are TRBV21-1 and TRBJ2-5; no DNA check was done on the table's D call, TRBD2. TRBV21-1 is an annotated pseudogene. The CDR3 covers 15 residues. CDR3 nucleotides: TGTGCCAGCAGCCAAACGAAGGCTAGCGGAGAGACCCAGTACTTC. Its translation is CASSQTKASGETQYF.

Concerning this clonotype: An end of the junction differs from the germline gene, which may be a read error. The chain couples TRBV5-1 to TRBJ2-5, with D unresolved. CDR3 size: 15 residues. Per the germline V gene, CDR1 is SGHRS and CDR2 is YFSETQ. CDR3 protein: CASRSQGQALETQYF. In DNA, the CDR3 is TGCGCCAGCAGATCTCAAGGCCAGGCCCTGGAGACCCAGTATTTC.

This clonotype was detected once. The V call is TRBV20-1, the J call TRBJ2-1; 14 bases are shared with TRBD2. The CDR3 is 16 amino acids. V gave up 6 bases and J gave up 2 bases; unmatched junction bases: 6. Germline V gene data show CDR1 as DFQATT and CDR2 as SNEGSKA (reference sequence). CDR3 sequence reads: CSAMGTSGGAYNEQFF. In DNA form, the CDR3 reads TGCAGTGCCATGGGGACTAGCGGGGGAGCCTACAATGAGCAGTTCTTC.

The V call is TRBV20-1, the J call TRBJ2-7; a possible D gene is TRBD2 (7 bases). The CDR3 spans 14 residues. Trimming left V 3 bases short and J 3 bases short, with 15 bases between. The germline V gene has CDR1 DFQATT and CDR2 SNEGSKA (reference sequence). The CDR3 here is CSARSAGADYEQYF. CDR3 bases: TGCAGTGCTAGGAGCGCGGGGGCCGACTACGAGCAGTACTTC.

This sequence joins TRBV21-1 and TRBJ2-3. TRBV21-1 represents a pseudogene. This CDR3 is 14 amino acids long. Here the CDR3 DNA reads TGTGCCAGCAATGGGTTTTTGGGCACAGATACGCAGTATTTT. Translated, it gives CASNGFLGTDTQYF.

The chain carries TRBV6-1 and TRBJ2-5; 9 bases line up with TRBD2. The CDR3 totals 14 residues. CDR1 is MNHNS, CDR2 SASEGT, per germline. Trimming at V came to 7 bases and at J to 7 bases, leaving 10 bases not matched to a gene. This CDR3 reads CASTTAGGPATQYF. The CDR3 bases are TGTGCCAGCACAACAGCGGGGGGACCAGCGACCCAGTACTTC.

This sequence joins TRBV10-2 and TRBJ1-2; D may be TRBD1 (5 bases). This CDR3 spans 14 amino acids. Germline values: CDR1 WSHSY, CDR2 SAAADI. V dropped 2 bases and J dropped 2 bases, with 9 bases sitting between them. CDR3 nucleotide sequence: TGCGCCAGCAGTGAGAGGGGTTGGAACTATGGCTACACCTTC. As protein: CASSERGWNYGYTF.

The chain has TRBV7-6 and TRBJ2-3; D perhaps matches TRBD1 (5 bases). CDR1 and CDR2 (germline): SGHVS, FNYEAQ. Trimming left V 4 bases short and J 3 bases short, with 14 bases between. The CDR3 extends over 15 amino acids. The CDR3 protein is CASSSQGFTTDTQYF. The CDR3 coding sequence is TGTGCCAGCAGCTCTCAGGGCTTCACGACAGATACGCAGTATTTT.

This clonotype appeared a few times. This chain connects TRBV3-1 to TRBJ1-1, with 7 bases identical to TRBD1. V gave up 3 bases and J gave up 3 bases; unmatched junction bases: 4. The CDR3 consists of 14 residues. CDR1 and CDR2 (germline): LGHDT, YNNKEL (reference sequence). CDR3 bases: TGTGCCAGCAGCCAGGTCCAGGGGGACACTGAAGCTTTCTTT. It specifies CASSQVQGDTEAFF. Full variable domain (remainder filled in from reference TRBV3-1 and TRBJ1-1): DTAVSQTPKYLVTQMGNDKSIKCEQNLGHDTMYWYKQDSKKFLKIMFSYNNKELIINETVPNRFSPKSPDKAHLNLHINSLELGDSAVYFCASSQVQGDTEAFFGQGTRLTVV.

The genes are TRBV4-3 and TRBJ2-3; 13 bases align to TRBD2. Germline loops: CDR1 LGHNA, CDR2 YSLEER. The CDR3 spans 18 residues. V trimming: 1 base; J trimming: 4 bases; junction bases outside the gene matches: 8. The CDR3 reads CASSQGGGLAGTADTQYF. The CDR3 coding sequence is TGCGCCAGCAGCCAAGGCGGGGGACTAGCGGGGACGGCAGATACGCAGTATTTT.